This T cell receptor (beta chain) is from a study of T cells after yellow fever vaccination (dated 2019 in TCRdb). Describing the broader study: Libraries from fractions with low cell numbers were prepared with the SMART-Seq v4 Ultra Low Input RNA kit. To track T-cell clones before and after primary and booster YFV17D yellow fever vaccination, bulk TCR alpha and beta repertoires were sequenced longitudinally. Two healthy male donors, one aged 18 to 30 and one aged 30 to 40 years, made up the cohort. Blood was collected at multiple timepoints before and after primary and secondary immunization, and bulk PBMC replicates and cell subsets were isolated.

Comment on this clonotype: Its antigen specificity is not known. Base-call qualities are not available, and no considerably larger clone is one nucleotide away.

Sequenced using an Illumina NovaSeq 6000. TCR cDNA was synthesized by 5'RACE template switching, through which a universal primer site and unique molecular identifiers were introduced. Priming of cDNA synthesis was performed from both the TCR alpha and TCR beta constant segments. Libraries were amplified in two PCR steps, with sample barcodes and sequencing adapters added in the second step. Sequencing of the libraries was done on either Illumina HiSeq 2500 (2x100 bp) or NovaSeq (2x150 bp). For the original study's pipeline: Demultiplexing of reads and collapsing into UMI consensus sequences were performed with MIGEC, and V(D)J alignment was carried out with MiXCR. Clonotypes responding to the vaccine were identified with edgeR on replicate PBMC samples, with the criteria of FDR below 0.01 and a log2 fold change above 5 up to day 15. CD4 or CD8 identity was assigned to each bulk clonotype according to whether the clonotype was present at higher abundance in the sequenced CD4 repertoire or the sequenced CD8 repertoire. The public sequencing data were trimmed at Q25 with fastp and processed into clonotypes with MiXCR by TCRdb, which kept only in-frame beta chains. Each record represents a unique CDR3 protein, reported with the most common genes and DNA among its rows. In this record, the V and J calls reflect TCRdb's handling and not the investigators' own analysis. The sample table lists 400,000 to 450,000 distinct CDR3 sequences, approximately 18% of them with a count of one. The ten most abundant clones make up about a sixth of the sample.

There are 16 amino acids in the CDR3, from cysteine to phenylalanine inclusive. CDR3 DNA is the only sequence kept; it has 48 bases, read in frame from the first base. The V end loses 0 bases and the J end loses 4 bases, and a stretch of 16 bases separates them. CDR1 SGHRS and CDR2 YFSETQ are derived from the germline V gene. Broad study findings and their caveats: Because only a couple of donors were included in the study, the extent to which the findings can be generalized is limited. After the booster, most of the clones that had expanded following primary vaccination were detected again (around 97% of CD4 and roughly 88% of CD8), which suggests that memory was broadly maintained. Computational filtering was required because FACS-sorted repertoires could contain abundant contaminating clonotypes from the bulk population. The secondary T-cell response was found to be weaker but faster than the primary response, with a peak reached on day 5 rather than on day 15. A small share of clonotypes was detected in both CD4 and CD8 compartments, with the overlap likely arising from convergent recombination.

Interpreted using the paper, the treatment or condition label stands for: live attenuated yellow fever vaccine strain. At each blood-draw timepoint, two biological replicates of bulk PBMCs were collected. A standard Ficoll-Paque protocol was used to isolate PBMCs from peripheral blood. TriZol was used to extract RNA from bulk PBMCs, CD4 and CD8 fractions, and dextramer-positive and dextramer-negative fractions. The rearranged segments are TRBV5-1 and TRBJ1-2, with a weak D call of TRBD1 (5 bases match). This TCR was recovered from a man aged 18 to 29 who received the YFV17D yellow fever vaccine. Sequenced material: PBMCs, taken before the yellow fever booster vaccination. The CDR3 protein: CASSLGQGRDGYGYTF. The bases read TGCGCCAGCAGCTTGGGCCAGGGACGTGATGGCTATGGCTACACCTTC.